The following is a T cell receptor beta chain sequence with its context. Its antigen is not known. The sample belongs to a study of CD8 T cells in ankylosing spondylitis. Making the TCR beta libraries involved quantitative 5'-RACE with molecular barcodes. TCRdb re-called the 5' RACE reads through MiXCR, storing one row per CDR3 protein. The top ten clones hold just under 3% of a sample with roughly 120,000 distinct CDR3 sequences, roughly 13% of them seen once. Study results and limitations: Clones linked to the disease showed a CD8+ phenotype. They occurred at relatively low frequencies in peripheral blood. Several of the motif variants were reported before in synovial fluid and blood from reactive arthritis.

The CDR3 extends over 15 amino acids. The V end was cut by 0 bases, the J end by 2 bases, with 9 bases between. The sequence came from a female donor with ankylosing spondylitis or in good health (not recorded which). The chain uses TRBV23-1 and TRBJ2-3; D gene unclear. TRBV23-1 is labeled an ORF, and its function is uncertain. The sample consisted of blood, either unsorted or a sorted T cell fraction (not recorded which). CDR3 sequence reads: CASSQSWRFTDTQYF. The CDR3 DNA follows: TGCGCCAGCAGTCAATCTTGGCGCTTCACAGATACGCAGTATTTT.